A single sample is the source of the 29 T cell receptor beta chains below, sequenced in a study of PD-1 blockade in mismatch repair-deficient tumors (dated by TCRdb to about 2017). Library preparation used the immunoSEQ multiplex PCR assay. The clones in this table, taken by TCRdb from immuneACCESS, are in-frame only. Not every clone is retained; where verified, under half of the shortfall comes from an unresolved V gene, and the cause of the rest is unknown. Within this sample are tens of thousands of clones, with 81% of them counted one time only. The ten largest clones add up to about 8.1% of the sample. The sequenced sample was peripheral blood, obtained about 4.5 months after starting pembrolizumab. The receptors shown here come from an adult with mismatch repair-deficient cancer.

The chain joins TRBV5-4 to TRBJ2-7, with D hard to call. CDR3 size: 15 residues. The germline CDR1 and CDR2 sequences are SGHNT and YYREEE (reference sequence). The V gene lost 0 bases and the J gene lost 0 bases, with 10 bases spanning the gap. The CDR3 here is CASSLGSGSSYEQYF. CDR3 bases: TGTGCCAGCAGCTTGGGGTCCGGCTCCTCCTACGAGCAGTACTTC.

The chain links TRBV28 to TRBJ2-2; 10 bases are a match to TRBD2. The V segment lost 4 bases and the J segment 4 bases; nucleotides outside the gene matches: 12. CDR3 size: 18 residues. Germline V gene lookup returns CDR1 MDHEN and CDR2 SYDVKM. The CDR3 region has the DNA TGTGCCAGCAGTTCCCTTTCTCGGGTAGCGGGAGGCACCGGGGAGCTGTTTTTT. Protein sequence: CASSSLSRVAGGTGELFF.

The CDR3 region is CASRVGSTGELFF. The CDR3, as DNA: TGTGCCAGCAGGGTGGGCTCCACCGGGGAGCTGTTTTTT. J is TRBJ2-2 and V is TRBV27; D not certain. CDR1 is MNHEY and CDR2 is SMNVEV in the germline V gene (reference sequence). V was clipped by 6 bases and J by 4 bases, with 9 bases between them. This CDR3 is built from 13 residues.

The rearrangement links TRBV7-3 to TRBJ2-1; a possible D gene is TRBD2 (5 bases). V shed 2 bases and J shed 4 bases, with 12 bases lying between them. Germline lookup yields CDR1 SGHTA and CDR2 FQGTGA. The CDR3 length is 15 residues. CDR3 sequence (DNA): TGTGCCAGCAGCTTATTAGGCGGGCGATACAATGAGCAGTTCTTC. Protein sequence: CASSLLGGRYNEQFF.

The chain employs TRBV6-6 and TRBJ1-1; D call uncertain. CDR3 length: 16 residues. V dropped 4 bases and J dropped 3 bases, with 18 bases sitting between them. CDR1 and CDR2 from the germline V gene are MNHNY and SVGAGI (reference sequence). Written as DNA, the CDR3 is TGTGCCAGCAGTTCGAAGGGTCTTCTATATTACACTGAAGCTTTCTTT. It encodes CASSSKGLLYYTEAFF.

This clone has just a few counts. The rearrangement links TRBV7-2 to TRBJ2-7, with 9 bases aligning to TRBD2. With 5 bases clipped from V and 6 bases from J, the junction kept 11 bases outside the gene matches. Germline-derived CDR1 and CDR2 are SGHTA and FQGNSA. The CDR3 spans 15 residues. CDR3 in DNA: TGTGCCAGCAGCACCCGACTAGCGGAGACTAGCGAGCAGTACTTC. This translates into CASSTRLAETSEQYF. Complete variable domain (other parts from reference TRBV7-2 and TRBJ2-7): GAGVSQSPSNKVTEKGKDVELRCDPISGHTALYWYRQSLGQGLEFLIYFQGNSAPDKSGLPSDRFSAERTGGSVSTLTIQRTQQEDSAVYLCASSTRLAETSEQYFGPGTRLTVT.

The chain combines TRBV30 with TRBJ1-1, with a tentative D call TRBD1 (6 bases). In germline, CDR1 is GTSNPN, CDR2 SVGIG (reference sequence). V lost 2 bases, J lost 11 bases, and 18 bases lay in between. CDR3 length equals 13 residues. This CDR3 is CAWSKRAGADAFF. CDR3 nucleotide sequence: TGTGCCTGGAGTAAAAGGGCAGGGGCCGATGCTTTCTTT. The variable domain in full, completed from reference TRBV30 and TRBJ1-1, reads SQTIHQWPATLVQPVGSPLSLECTVEGTSNPNLYWYRQAAGRGLQLLFYSVGIGQISSEVPQNLSASRPQDRQFILSSKKLLLSDSGFYLCAWSKRAGADAFFGQGTRLTVV.

The V and J genes are TRBV4-3 and TRBJ2-1, with D maybe TRBD1 (5 bases). Trimming took 8 bases from V and 8 from J, leaving 13 bases between them. The CDR3 is 12 residues long. In germline, CDR1 is LGHNA, CDR2 YSLEER. The CDR3 is CASGIPGYEQFF. The CDR3 region has the DNA TGCGCCAGCGGGATCCCAGGGTATGAGCAGTTCTTC.

This clone was counted a single time. V and J are TRBV4-3 and TRBJ1-4, with 10 bases aligning to TRBD1. CDR3 size: 14 residues. V was clipped by 6 bases and J by 8 bases; unmatched bases: 6. CDR1 is LGHNA, CDR2 YSLEER, per germline. CDR3 in amino acids: CASSPGQGIEKLFF. CDR3 bases: TGCGCCAGCAGTCCGGGACAGGGGATCGAAAAACTGTTTTTT.

The chain joins TRBV7-6 to TRBJ2-1; 9 bases are shared with TRBD2. The V and J ends lost 1 base and 4 bases, in that order; junction bases with no gene match: 5. In germline, CDR1 is SGHVS, CDR2 FNYEAQ. This CDR3 comprises 16 residues. The DNA for the CDR3 is TGTGCCAGCAGCTTAGTTGCGGGAGGGAGATACAATGAGCAGTTCTTC. It codes for CASSLVAGGRYNEQFF. The full variable domain, its missing parts supplied by reference TRBV7-6 and TRBJ2-1, is GAGVSQSPRYKVTKRGQDVALRCDPISGHVSLYWYRQALGQGPEFLTYFNYEAQQDKSGLPNDRFSAERPEGSISTLTIQRTEQRDSAMYRCASSLVAGGRYNEQFFGPGTRLTVL.

The J gene is TRBJ2-7, the V gene TRBV5-1; 9 positions agree with TRBD2. The length of the CDR3 is 21 residues. Germline CDR1 and CDR2: SGHRS and YFSETQ. Trimming removed 0 bases from V and 1 base from J; junction bases left unmatched: 20. The CDR3 sequence is CASSLARFVGLAGKKSYEQYF. The CDR3 nucleotides read TGCGCCAGCAGCTTGGCCCGGTTTGTAGGGCTAGCGGGGAAGAAATCCTACGAGCAGTACTTC.

The genes are TRBV9 and TRBJ1-5, with 8 bases that match TRBD1. CDR3 length equals 14 residues. The germline V gene has CDR1 SGDLS and CDR2 YYNGEE. Losses at the gene ends were 4 bases for V and 5 bases for J; bases not matched to a gene: 5. CDR3 region: CASSLGQGDQPQHF. The DNA for the CDR3 is TGTGCCAGCAGCTTAGGACAGGGTGATCAGCCCCAGCATTTT. The complete variable domain, with remaining parts taken from reference TRBV9 and TRBJ1-5, reads DSGVTQTPKHLITATGQRVTLRCSPRSGDLSVYWYQQSLDQGLQFLIQYYNGEERAKGNILERFSAQQFPDLHSELNLSSLELGDSALYFCASSLGQGDQPQHFGDGTRLSIL.

The V and J genes are TRBV25-1 and TRBJ1-2; TRBD1 might be the D (5 bases). The CDR3 spans 15 residues. The V end was cut by 2 bases, the J end by 2 bases, with 12 bases between. Germline values: CDR1 MGHDK, CDR2 SYGVNS. CDR3 sequence reads: CASSEPGAGNYGYTF. The CDR3 DNA follows: TGTGCCAGCAGTGAACCCGGTGCAGGGAACTATGGCTACACCTTC.

V and J are TRBV5-5 and TRBJ2-5; D gene unclear. V gave up 2 bases and J gave up 2 bases, with 7 bases separating them. CDR1 SGHKS and CDR2 YYEKEE come from the germline V gene (reference sequence). CDR3 size: 13 residues. CDR3 sequence: CASSLPQQETQYF. CDR3 sequence (DNA): TGTGCCAGCAGCTTACCGCAGCAAGAGACCCAGTACTTC.

The V call is TRBV6-1, the J call TRBJ2-4; D gene uncertain. CDR3 size: 14 residues. V lost 4 bases, J lost 8 bases, and 15 bases lay in between. The germline V gene has CDR1 MNHNS and CDR2 SASEGT. This CDR3 reads CASSGFRTEDIQYF. DNA for the CDR3: TGTGCCAGCAGTGGGTTTAGAACTGAGGACATTCAGTACTTC.

The genes are TRBV7-3 and TRBJ2-7; 9 nucleotides agree with TRBD1. Germline V CDR1 and CDR2: SGHTA, FQGTGA. The CDR3 is 14 residues long. Unmatched junction bases numbered 2, after V lost 2 bases and J lost 3 bases. Written as DNA, the CDR3 is TGTGCCAGCAGCTTAGCGGGACAGGGCTACGAGCAGTACTTC. It yields the protein CASSLAGQGYEQYF.

This chain joins TRBV6-5 and TRBJ2-1; TRBD2 matches at 7 bases. CDR1 and CDR2 (germline): MNHEY, SVGAGI. The CDR3 sequence is 15 residues long. J gave up 8 bases and V 5 bases, and 12 bases lay outside the gene matches. The chain's CDR3 is CASSPPSGARDEQFF. CDR3 bases: TGTGCCAGCAGTCCCCCTAGCGGAGCCAGGGATGAGCAGTTCTTC.

This chain links TRBV6-6 with TRBJ2-7, with 7 bases lining up with TRBD2. The CDR3 has 15 residues. Trimming at V came to 5 bases and at J to 2 bases, leaving 9 bases not matched to a gene. Germline V lookup: CDR1 MNHNY, CDR2 SVGAGI (reference sequence). Here the CDR3 DNA reads TGTGCCAGCAGTAAGCGGGAACCAGTCCCCTACGAGCAGTACTTC. Translated: CASSKREPVPYEQYF.

The V call is TRBV29-1, the J call TRBJ2-7; possibly TRBD1 for D (6 bases). The ends were cut back, 6 bases at V and 1 base at J, with 10 bases in the middle. The CDR3 length is 12 residues. The germline gives CDR1 SQVTM, CDR2 ANQGSEA. The CDR3 loop is CSVDSGSYEQYF. DNA for the CDR3: TGCAGCGTGGACAGTGGGTCCTACGAGCAGTACTTC.

This chain joins TRBV5-6 and TRBJ1-2; the D is unclear. There are 12 residues in the CDR3. The germline gives CDR1 SGHDT, CDR2 YYEEEE. V was trimmed by 0 bases and J by 4 bases, leaving 4 bases between them. The CDR3 sequence: CASSLVGYGYTF. The DNA for the CDR3 is TGTGCCAGCAGCTTGGTGGGCTATGGCTACACCTTC.

The chain carries TRBV7-3 and TRBJ2-3; no clear D gene. V dropped 0 bases and J dropped 4 bases, with 5 bases sitting between them. This CDR3 has 13 amino acids. In germline, CDR1 is SGHTA, CDR2 FQGTGA. The CDR3 loop is CASSLTGPDTQYF. CDR3 in DNA: TGTGCCAGCAGCTTAACAGGGCCAGATACGCAGTATTTT.

This clone was observed at least ten times. Distinct nucleotide sequences in the sample also encode this CDR3. The chain recombines TRBV6-5 with TRBJ1-2; D gene ambiguous. This CDR3 comprises 14 residues. V was trimmed by 4 bases and J by 8 bases, leaving 17 bases between them. Germline V gives CDR1 MNHEY, CDR2 SVGAGI. CDR3 loop: CASSSPTVAWGYTF. The CDR3, as DNA: TGTGCCAGCAGTTCCCCAACGGTGGCTTGGGGCTACACCTTC.

The chain uses TRBV6-6 and TRBJ1-1; D is undetermined. Per the germline V gene, CDR1 is MNHNY and CDR2 is SVGAGI (reference sequence). Deletions cut 5 bases from V and 1 base from J, with 8 bases between. This CDR3 comprises 13 residues. The CDR3 region is CASSEVSNTEAFF. In nucleotides, the CDR3 is TGTGCCAGCAGTGAGGTATCGAACACTGAAGCTTTCTTT.

The chain is built from TRBV5-1 and TRBJ2-7, with TRBD1 as a possible D gene (5 bases). The V gene's germline CDR1 is SGHRS and CDR2 YFSETQ. The CDR3 runs to 13 residues. V shed 5 bases and J shed 6 bases, with 15 bases lying between them. Here the CDR3 reads CASSSEGVGEQYF. CDR3 nucleotide sequence: TGCGCCAGCAGTTCCGAAGGGGTCGGCGAGCAGTACTTC. The full variable domain, in which reference TRBV5-1 and TRBJ2-7 provide the parts outside the CDR3, is KAGVTQTPRYLIKTRGQQVTLSCSPISGHRSVSWYQQTPGQGLQFLFEYFSETQRNKGNFPGRFSGRQFSNSRSEMNVSTLELGDSALYLCASSSEGVGEQYFGPGTRLTVT.

The gene calls are TRBV28 and TRBJ2-1; possibly TRBD2 for D (6 bases). Germline V gene sequence: CDR1 MDHEN, CDR2 SYDVKM. The CDR3 is 14 residues long. CDR3 coding DNA: TGTGCGAGTGGGGGAGGCCCTATTTTCGATGAGCAGTTCTTC. Residues: CASGGGPIFDEQFF.

CDR3 bases: TGTGCCAGCAGCCCTGACAGGGGGCGCTTCAACTATGGCTACACCTTC. Translating gives CASSPDRGRFNYGYTF. The chain links TRBV27 to TRBJ1-2, with TRBD1 matching 10 bases. The CDR3 sequence is 16 residues long. V trimming: 6 bases; J trimming: 2 bases; junction bases outside the gene matches: 9. Germline V lookup: CDR1 MNHEY, CDR2 SMNVEV (reference sequence).

In its sample, this clone was seen many times. This chain's CDR3 is CASSDNRGYEQYF. Written as DNA, the CDR3 is TGTGCCAGCAGTGATAACAGGGGGTACGAGCAGTACTTC. The chain carries TRBV2 and TRBJ2-7; 8 positions agree with TRBD1. Germline assignment: CDR1 SNHLY and CDR2 FYNNEI. The V segment lost 3 bases and the J segment 4 bases; nucleotides outside the gene matches: 2. This CDR3 region has 13 residues.

The rearrangement links TRBV7-8 to TRBJ1-1; D possibly corresponds to TRBD1 (5 bases). CDR1 is SGHVS and CDR2 is FQNEAQ in the germline V gene. The CDR3 is 14 amino acids. The V end lost 3 bases, the J end lost 0 bases, and 8 bases lay between the germline ends. The CDR3 region is CASSFGTVNTEAFF. The CDR3 DNA reads TGTGCCAGCAGCTTCGGGACGGTGAACACTGAAGCTTTCTTT.

This clone has just one count. The CDR3 here is CASSEAWEVTEAFF. CDR3 in DNA: TGTGCCAGCAGTGAAGCGTGGGAGGTCACTGAAGCTTTCTTT. This chain joins TRBV6-1 and TRBJ1-1; D is unclear. Germline assignment: CDR1 MNHNS and CDR2 SASEGT. Trimming took 0 bases from V and 4 from J, leaving 9 bases between them. This CDR3 is 14 amino acids long.